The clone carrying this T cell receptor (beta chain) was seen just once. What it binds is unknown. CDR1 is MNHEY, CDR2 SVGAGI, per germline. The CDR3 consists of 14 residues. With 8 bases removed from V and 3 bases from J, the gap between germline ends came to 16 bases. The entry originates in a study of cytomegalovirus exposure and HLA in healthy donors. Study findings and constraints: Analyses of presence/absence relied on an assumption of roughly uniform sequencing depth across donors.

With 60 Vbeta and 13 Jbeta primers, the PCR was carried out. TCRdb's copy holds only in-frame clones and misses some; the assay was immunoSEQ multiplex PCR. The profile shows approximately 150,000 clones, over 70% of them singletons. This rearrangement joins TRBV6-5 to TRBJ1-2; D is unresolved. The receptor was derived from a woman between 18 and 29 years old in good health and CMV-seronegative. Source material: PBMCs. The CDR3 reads CASGSVGRYYGYTF. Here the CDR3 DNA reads TGTGCCAGCGGGTCAGTGGGCCGCTACTATGGCTACACCTTC.